This TCR beta chain was recorded in a study of identical twins. All donors were healthy Caucasians. Study-wide points: It was possible that invariant MAIT and iNKT cells partly confounded the zero-insertion analyses. Models came in too low on out-of-frame TCR alpha sharing in monozygotic twins.

Unique molecular identifiers were in the cDNA, with template-switch universal primer binding. TCRdb processed the 5' RACE reads anew with MiXCR; each CDR3 protein has one entry. The sample includes roughly 260,000 distinct CDR3 sequences, over 12% seen only once; the top ten take 8.8%. In the case of this clonotype: Its target is unknown.

V was clipped by 5 bases and J by 10 bases; unmatched bases: 9. This CDR3 has 13 residues. Germline lookup yields CDR1 MNHNS and CDR2 SASEGT. The TCR was taken from a woman younger than 30 in good health. The specimen sequenced was memory (CD45RO+) T cells sorted from blood. The rearrangement links TRBV6-1 to TRBJ2-3, with 7 bases that match TRBD2. CDR3 amino acids: CASSPSRTRAQYF. In DNA form, the CDR3 reads TGTGCCAGCAGTCCCTCCCGGACTAGAGCGCAGTATTTT.